The TCR beta chain under discussion was sequenced for a study of shared clonotypes between healthy human individuals (TCRdb year 2020). Turning to the overall study: The cohort comprised two women and a few men aged 18 to 49 years. For each donor, CD4 naive and CD4 memory were each given three plates, CD8 naive was given two plates, and CD8 memory was given one plate. To estimate repertoire size and how much clonotypes are shared between individuals, the study performed deep sequencing of blood TCR repertoires from about five healthy adults. To increase sequencing depth and limit assay-specific biases, TCR repertoire library preparation and sequencing were carried out by different laboratories using diverse techniques. Each donor's leukapheresis produced roughly between about 0.85 and 10 billion PBMCs.

The donors were healthy, HIV-negative adults who had no recently reported acute infections or vaccinations. Only Caucasian adults living in Nashville, Tennessee, USA were represented among the donors. CD4+ T cells were enriched by magnetic negative selection; naive cells were then positively selected on CD45RA, and the negative fraction formed the memory subset. After blood collection by leukapheresis, PBMCs were isolated using Ficoll-Histopaque density gradient centrifugation and then cryopreserved in the vapor phase of liquid nitrogen. Analytical flow cytometry was used to check the purity and quantity of each magnetically sorted T cell population. From each sorted fraction, genomic DNA was isolated and quantified by UV absorbance on a Nanodrop 2000c. Note on this clone: Its antigen remains unidentified. Base qualities are not provided; no much larger clone lies one nucleotide away.

Broader findings and caveats from the paper: Naive subsets generally had larger estimated clonotype richness than memory subsets. Incomplete sequencing was indicated by rarefaction of sorted-subset datasets, despite the large sequencing depth. Pairwise subsampling indicated that sequencing depth was expected to affect the degree of clonotype sharing among donors. Across a few donors, about 5% of naive CD4, 3% to 3.5% of naive CD8, under 2.5% of memory CD4, and roughly 0.41% of memory CD8 clonotypes were shared. Sampling was restricted to blood, and TCR repertoires in tissues likely differ from the TCR repertoires found in blood. Because the study included only a small number of donors, the genetic and exposure-history diversity represented was limited. Compared with non-shared clonotypes, the clonotypes found in all four sorted-subset donors had higher generation probabilities.

Using the deep immunoSEQ assay, multiplex PCR amplified TCR CDR3 regions from genomic DNA. Extracted genomic DNA from each cell subset was distributed evenly across all wells of several immunoSEQ 96-well plates, and each plate was treated as a replicate. For sorted subsets, each replicate PCR was loaded with 200 ng genomic DNA, equivalent to about 33,000 T cell genomes. Purified libraries were measured with a Qubit 3.0 fluorometer, size-checked on a Bioanalyzer 2100, and measured again with the KAPA Library Quantification kit. Each immunoSEQ 96-well plate was sequenced on its own single-read 150-cycle Illumina NextSeq 550 flow cell. In the authors' own workflow: Because the immunoSEQ output included only junctional sequences and no quality scores, the filtering could not be the same as the filtering used for full-length reads. To assign V/J genes and CDR3, sequences were annotated against IMGT germline references using PyIR, a Python wrapper for IgBLAST v1.9. Reads with weak V/J assignments (E-value above 1e-6), missing CDR3, stop codons, out-of-frame junctions, or ambiguous translated residues were removed. A V3J clonotype was defined by an identical inferred V gene, J gene, and CDR3 amino acid sequence. Percentage overlap between repertoires was computed as shared unique clonotypes divided by the size of the smaller repertoire. RTK rarefaction, the Chao1 estimator, and Recon v2.1 estimates of unobserved clonotypes were used to assess repertoire richness. Generation probabilities for all TCRbeta clonotypes obtained by the gDNA method from a handful of donors were computed using OLGA. In its TCRdb copy, this immuneACCESS table keeps in-frame sequences only and misses some clones. Where compared with another copy, unresolved V genes explain less than half of these, and the others have no known cause. The DNA gave D and trimming, while V, J and clone size come from that table. A total of about a million clones appear in this sample, about 75% of them only once. The ten largest clonotypes hold nearly 1.5% of the sample.

The clonotype was recovered from a man aged 18 to 30 in good health. The sequencing sample was made of memory CD4+ T cells sorted from blood. The cell subset or site label of this sample denotes: CD45RA-negative fraction.

The DNA sequence follows: TGTGCCAGCTCACCAGGGATGGGAAGTCAGCCCCAGCATTTT. The resulting protein is CASSPGMGSQPQHF. The V and J genes are TRBV18 and TRBJ1-5; no D segment can be confidently identified. The CDR3 measures 14 amino acids from cysteine to phenylalanine. The sequence is cut down to CDR3 DNA, 42 bases in frame from base 1. V and J lose 2 bases and 6 bases, and a span of 11 bases separates them. For CDR1 and CDR2, the germline V gene lists KGHSH and LQKENI.